Reported below is one T cell receptor beta chain. This clone was detected only once. The antigen this receptor binds is unknown. No much larger clonotype is one base removed from it; base qualities were not supplied. To sequence the TCRbeta CDR3 region, genomic DNA was isolated from the sorted cells. The immunoSEQ Assay was used for sequencing of TCRbeta CDR3 regions. The immuneACCESS repertoire file appears here via TCRdb, limited to in-frame rearrangements. These files lack a portion of the clones; in checked studies, under half of the deficit traces to unresolved V genes, and the cause of the others is not known. The sample profile shows 61,000 or so clones; around 83% of them were found once. Together, the top ten hold around 3.3% of the sample. CDR1 and CDR2 are read off the germline V gene as SGHDT and YYEEEE. V drops 0 bases and J drops 2 bases, leaving 11 bases in between. Taken from cysteine to phenylalanine, the CDR3 has 16 residues. The read is trimmed to its CDR3 DNA, 48 bases read in frame from base 1.

These data originate in a study of OX40 agonist ivuxolimab in advanced cancers. Describing the broader study: The costimulatory receptor OX40 (CD134) was targeted by ivuxolimab, a fully human IgG2 agonistic monoclonal antibody. Patients were allowed to have had prior anti-PD-1, anti-PD-L1 or anti-CTLA-4 therapy, and approximately 40% of the dose-escalation patients had been treated with checkpoint inhibitors. The paper describes the monotherapy dose-escalation part (N of about 55 patients) of the phase I trial of ivuxolimab. Intravenous ivuxolimab was administered to patients every 2 weeks at six dose levels: 0.01, 0.1, 0.3, 1.5, 3 and 10 mg/kg. Among the roughly 52 dose-escalation patients, some 20 had hepatocellular carcinoma, roughly 15 melanoma, 9 renal cell carcinoma and 9 head and neck cancer. Partial responses occurred in three dose-escalation patients: two with cutaneous melanoma and one with hepatocellular carcinoma. In the dose-escalation cohort, approximately 82% of patients were male, and the mean age was roughly 60 years with a range of roughly 23 to 79. The purpose of peripheral TCRbeta sequencing was to test whether ivuxolimab changed TCR sequence diversity and led to clonal T-cell expansion. General findings and caveats noted by the study authors: In the 0.1-3.0 mg/kg groups, partial responders were among the patients with the lowest normalized peripheral clonal expansion, particularly in CD8+ T cells. Low levels of normalized T-cell clonal expansion were also seen in some patients who did not respond. At doses of 0.1 to 3.0 mg/kg, clonal expansion of both CD4+ and CD8+ T cells in blood was seen between baseline and week 6. On average, CD8+ T cells showed more expanded clones than CD4+ T cells after ivuxolimab. Antigen specificity was not determined for the clonally expanded peripheral T cells.

Patients with autoimmune disease history or receiving systemic immunosuppression were excluded from the trial. In every dose cohort, peripheral blood was drawn for TCR sequencing at baseline, cycle 4 day 1, and cycle 7 day 1. Samples came from an open-label, multicenter, first-in-human phase I dose-escalation trial of ivuxolimab. Adults with locally advanced or metastatic melanoma, renal cell, hepatocellular, or head and neck squamous cell carcinoma were enrolled in the trial. Before TCR sequencing, CD4+ T cells and CD8+ T cells from peripheral blood were sorted into separate populations. The V and J genes are TRBV5-6 and TRBJ2-2, with the D gene uncertain. Specimen: CD4+ or CD8+ T cells sorted from blood, collected in a trial of the OX40 agonist ivuxolimab. The clonotype was recovered from an adult with an advanced solid tumor such as melanoma, head and neck, liver or kidney cancer. The CDR3 amino acid sequence is: CASSLAGTYNTGELFF. DNA sequence: TGTGCCAGCAGCTTGGCCGGAACTTACAACACCGGGGAGCTGTTTTTT.